This T cell receptor (beta chain) came from a study of blood T cell repertoires in COVID-19 (dated by TCRdb to about 2020). In the study overall: Collaborator samples came from the United States, Italy and Spain and covered acute and convalescent phases of COVID-19. Subjects who had been exposed to COVID-19, were actively infected with it, or had recovered from it provided the deeply sampled blood TCRbeta repertoires that made up the dataset. The prospective study material was composed of cDNA or gDNA derived from T cells, B-cell-depleted T cells, or PBMCs. The repertoires were released in a freely available public database meant as a resource for research on the immune response to SARS-CoV-2. The sample metadata nearly always contained a de-identified subject ID, COVID-19 status, age in years and sex. Where available, HLA class I and class II types were taken from metadata supplied by the sample provider and were not determined by assay-based typing. The samples were drawn from the first 160 participants of the ongoing ImmuneRACE study and from 1,254 subjects provided by 6 global collaborators.

TCRbeta CDR3 regions were amplified from genomic DNA using the immunoSEQ Assay, a bias-controlled multiplex PCR. From the authors' description of their analysis: The number of nucleated cells in each sample was estimated by amplification of reference gene primers within the assay. To quantify the absolute abundance of each unique TCRbeta CDR3 rearrangement, sequence reads were collapsed and filtered. For each sample, productive Simpson clonality was calculated as the square root of Simpson's diversity index across productive rearrangements. Drawn from immuneACCESS, this table holds only the in-frame rearrangements with V and J called that TCRdb kept. Clones are partly lost; checked studies trace under half to an unresolved V gene and leave the rest unexplained. The D gene and trimming were derived from the DNA, and the V and J assignments and clone size from that table. The sample table holds some 45,000 clones, of which around 80% were seen once. The biggest ten clones account for roughly a quarter of the sample.

V is pared back by 2 bases and J by 0 bases, with 14 bases lying between the germline termini. The CDR3 covers 16 residues, taking in both the cysteine and the phenylalanine. The read is trimmed to its CDR3 DNA, 48 bases read in frame from base 1. The germline V gene (reference sequence) specifies GTSNPN as CDR1 and SVGIG as CDR2. Whole blood was collected in K2EDTA tubes by collaborating institutions according to the institutions' own protocols. For TCRbeta analysis, collaborators shipped samples in one of three forms: frozen whole blood, isolated PBMCs, or DNA extracted from either of those sample types. A note on this clone: It has no known antigen specificity. The sample holds no much larger clone one base away, and base qualities are not on file.

Overall study outcomes, separate from this receptor: The amount of clinical and demographic metadata varied by source and participant and was provided uncurated.

The rearranged segments are TRBV30 and TRBJ1-3, with the D segment identity uncertain. The sequence was collected from a woman aged 55-69 years with acute or convalescent COVID-19. What was sequenced was peripheral blood. The CDR3 region has the sequence CAWSRTRKSSGNTIYF. The nucleotide sequence is given as TGTGCCTGGAGTAGAACCAGGAAGAGCTCTGGAAACACCATATATTTT. The CDR3, completed at both ends by the reference TRBV30 and TRBJ1-3 genes, gives the full variable domain SQTIHQWPATLVQPVGSPLSLECTVEGTSNPNLYWYRQAAGRGLQLLFYSVGIGQISSEVPQNLSASRPQDRQFILSSKKLLLSDSGFYLCAWSRTRKSSGNTIYFGEGSWLTVV.